The entry below describes one T cell receptor beta chain. V dropped 0 bases and J dropped 5; count of bases not matched to a gene: 11. This CDR3 comprises 19 residues. Germline CDR1 is SGHDN and CDR2 is FVKESK. These data belong to a study of Ad26.COV2.S vaccination and SARS-CoV-2 variants. TCRdb keeps only in-frame clones here, not all; method: immunoSEQ multiplex PCR. Of about 680,000 clones in the sample, roughly 90% were seen once. Specified treatment: around 19 received Ad26.COV2.S at low or high dose, single or two shots; roughly five received placebo; per-sample allocation not given. Specimens were obtained on day 63 following the first vaccine or placebo injection.

V is TRBV14 and J is TRBJ1-5, with 12 nucleotides matching TRBD1. The sample here was peripheral blood, taken in a trial of Ad26.COV2.S vaccine versus placebo. This receptor was obtained from a person aged 18-65 years who received the Ad26.COV2.S COVID-19 vaccine or a placebo. CDR3 DNA sequence: TGTGCCAGCAGCCAAGATAGGGACAGGGGGCCTACCATCTATCAGCCCCAGCATTTT. Residues: CASSQDRDRGPTIYQPQHF.